What follows is one TCR beta chain and its context. Trimming removed 0 bases from V and 1 base from J, with 6 bases in between. Germline CDR1 is MNHEY and CDR2 is SVGAGI. This CDR3 comprises 14 residues. This sample stems from a study of shared T cell receptors in the human thymus. Sequencing used immunoSEQ multiplex PCR; TCRdb keeps in-frame clones, though not all of them. The repertoire holds 700,000 to 750,000 clones, 75% to 90% seen once, with approximately 0.01% in the top ten. These data also formed part of another study, on human thymus T cells.

The specimen was thymocytes. This TCR was recovered from a girl under three years old with a congenital heart defect. This chain links TRBV6-5 with TRBJ1-1; no clear D. The CDR3 is CASSYSTRNTEAFF. CDR3 bases: TGTGCCAGCAGTTACTCGACTAGGAACACTGAAGCTTTCTTT.